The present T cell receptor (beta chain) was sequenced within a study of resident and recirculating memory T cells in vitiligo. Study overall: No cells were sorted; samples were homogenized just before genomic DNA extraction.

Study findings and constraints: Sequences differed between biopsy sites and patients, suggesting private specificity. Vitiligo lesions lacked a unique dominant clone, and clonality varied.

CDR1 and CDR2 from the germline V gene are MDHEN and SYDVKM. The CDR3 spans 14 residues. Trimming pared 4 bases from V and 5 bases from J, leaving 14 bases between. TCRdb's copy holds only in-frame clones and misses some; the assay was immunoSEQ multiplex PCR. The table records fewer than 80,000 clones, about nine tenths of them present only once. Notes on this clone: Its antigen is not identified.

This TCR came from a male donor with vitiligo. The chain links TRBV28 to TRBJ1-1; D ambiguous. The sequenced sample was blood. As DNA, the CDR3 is TGTGCCAGCAGTTCCCATAGGGAGGTGACTGAAGCTTTCTTT. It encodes CASSSHREVTEAFF.